These T cell receptor beta chains were read from a single sample in a study of blood T cell repertoires in COVID-19. Some clones are missing from TCRdb's copy, which holds only in-frame ones; the method was immunoSEQ multiplex PCR. The data show more than 200,000 clones, with 84% seen just once and approximately 10% held by the top ten. The source material was peripheral blood. The receptors stem from a woman at least 80 years old with COVID-19, enrolled during active disease. The CDR3 runs from the conserved cysteine through the conserved F or W. D genes are given only for firm matches. Size is omitted from some rows. Given values are once, few, many or a class for expanded clones.

CDR3 DNA: TGTGCCAGCAGTTTGACAGGGGGCGATTCACCCCTCCACTTT; CDR3 protein: CASSLTGGDSPLHF; V gene: TRBV25-1; clone size: once; D gene: TRBD1; J gene: TRBJ1-6
CDR3 DNA: TGTGCCAGCAGGGGGGACAGGGGCTCCTACAATGAGCAGTTCTTC; CDR3 protein: CASRGDRGSYNEQFF; V gene: TRBV6-5; clone size: .; D gene: TRBD1; J gene: TRBJ2-1
CDR3 DNA: TGCGCCAGCAGCCTTCAACTTCGGGAGACCCGCACAGATACGCAGTATTTT; CDR3 protein: CASSLQLRETRTDTQYF; V gene: TRBV4-1; clone size: .; D gene: .; J gene: TRBJ2-3
CDR3 DNA: TGCAGCGTTGGCCGCGGGGGCGAAGTGGAGCAGTACTTC; CDR3 protein: CSVGRGGEVEQYF; V gene: TRBV29-1; clone size: .; D gene: .; J gene: TRBJ2-7
CDR3 DNA: TGTGCCAGCAGTTATGCAGGGTGGACCTACAATGAGCAGTTCTTC; CDR3 protein: CASSYAGWTYNEQFF; V gene: TRBV6-5; clone size: .; D gene: .; J gene: TRBJ2-1
CDR3 DNA: TGTGCCAGCAGTCCCCGACAGGACTTTGAAGCTTTCTTT; CDR3 protein: CASSPRQDFEAFF; V gene: TRBV2; clone size: .; D gene: .; J gene: TRBJ1-1
CDR3 DNA: TGTGCCAGCAGTTTTGCCGGAGGAAATCAGCCCCAGCATTTT; CDR3 protein: CASSFAGGNQPQHF; V gene: TRBV27; clone size: few; D gene: .; J gene: TRBJ1-5
CDR3 DNA: TGTGCCAGCAGCGTCCGGGGGACTAGCGGGGTCAATGAGCAGTTCTTC; CDR3 protein: CASSVRGTSGVNEQFF; V gene: TRBV11-2; clone size: once; D gene: TRBD2; J gene: TRBJ2-1
CDR3 DNA: TGTGCCAGCAGCTTAGGACAGGGGATCAGTGGCTACACCTTC; CDR3 protein: CASSLGQGISGYTF; V gene: TRBV11-2; clone size: few; D gene: TRBD1; J gene: TRBJ1-2
CDR3 DNA: TGTGCCAGCAGTTCAATCGGGACACCAAGCACAGATACGCAGTATTTT; CDR3 protein: CASSSIGTPSTDTQYF; V gene: TRBV2; clone size: once; D gene: .; J gene: TRBJ2-3
CDR3 DNA: TGTGCCAGCAGTAACTACATGAACACTGAAGCTTTCTTT; CDR3 protein: CASSNYMNTEAFF; V gene: TRBV2; clone size: once; D gene: .; J gene: TRBJ1-1
CDR3 DNA: TGTGCCAGCAGCCAGGTTTCAGGGGGCTATGAAAAACTGTTTTTT; CDR3 protein: CASSQVSGGYEKLFF; V gene: TRBV5-4; clone size: .; D gene: TRBD1; J gene: TRBJ1-4
CDR3 DNA: TGTGCCAGCAGCCAAACCCGTCCGACTAGCAATGAGCAGTTCTTC; CDR3 protein: CASSQTRPTSNEQFF; V gene: TRBV3-1/TRBV3-2; clone size: .; D gene: .; J gene: TRBJ2-1
CDR3 DNA: TGTGCCAGCGCTTTTCCGCACACCTTGAACACCGGGGAGCTGTTTTTT; CDR3 protein: CASAFPHTLNTGELFF; V gene: TRBV6-6; clone size: .; D gene: .; J gene: TRBJ2-2
CDR3 DNA: TGTGCCTGGGGAGCCCAGGGGTTTAGCGAAAAACTGTTTTTT; CDR3 protein: CAWGAQGFSEKLFF; V gene: TRBV30; clone size: .; D gene: .; J gene: TRBJ1-4
CDR3 DNA: TGTGCCAGCAGCTTATTAGGGGACACTGAAGCTTTCTTT; CDR3 protein: CASSLLGDTEAFF; V gene: TRBV7-3; clone size: .; D gene: .; J gene: TRBJ1-1
CDR3 DNA: TGTGCCAGCAGTGACTGGAGCGGAGCGGCCTACAATGAGCAGTTCTTC; CDR3 protein: CASSDWSGAAYNEQFF; V gene: TRBV6-4; clone size: .; D gene: .; J gene: TRBJ2-1